A selection of T cell receptor beta chains follows, all from one sample in a study of graft-versus-host responses after intestinal transplantation. Method: immunoSEQ multiplex PCR; TCRdb's copy keeps in-frame clones and lacks some. The table lists under 100,000 clones, around 90% of them singletons. This material consisted of PBMCs, taken roughly 450 days after intestinal transplant. These receptors came from a human patient who received an intestinal transplant, so some T cells may come from the graft donor. Both conserved end residues are part of each CDR3. A D gene is named only where the DNA matches it firmly. Not every row has a clone size; where given, it reads once, few, many or a size class.

J | size | V | D | CDR3 | DNA
TRBJ2-3 | NA | TRBV5-8 | TRBD1 | CASSKGQGITDTQYF | TGTGCCAGCAGCAAAGGACAGGGCATCACAGATACGCAGTATTTT
TRBJ2-1 | NA | TRBV6-4 | NA | CASSENSPRDEQFF | TGTGCCAGCAGTGAGAACAGCCCTCGGGATGAGCAGTTCTTC
TRBJ2-2 | NA | TRBV5-1 | TRBD2 | CASSFPRSGEAGELFF | TGCGCCAGCAGCTTCCCGCGGAGCGGGGAGGCCGGGGAGCTGTTTTTT
TRBJ2-1 | NA | TRBV11-2 | TRBD2 | CASSTMVGGGSYNEQFF | TGTGCCAGCAGCACAATGGTGGGCGGGGGCTCCTACAATGAGCAGTTCTTC
TRBJ2-3 | NA | TRBV6-5 | TRBD2 | CASSQLAGSTDTQYF | TGTGCCAGCAGTCAACTAGCGGGGAGCACAGATACGCAGTATTTT
TRBJ1-2 | NA | TRBV5-1 | NA | CASRVATRDYGYTF | TGCGCCAGCAGAGTGGCCACTCGAGACTATGGCTACACCTTC
TRBJ2-5 | NA | TRBV7-3 | NA | CASSLTGTQETQYF | TGTGCCAGCAGCTTAACCGGGACACAAGAGACCCAGTACTTC
TRBJ1-2 | few | TRBV5-6 | NA | CASSWTGPSNYGYTF | TGTGCCAGCAGCTGGACGGGCCCCTCTAACTATGGCTACACCTTC
TRBJ1-5 | NA | TRBV6-5 | TRBD1 | CASSTLRDRGQPQHF | TGTGCCAGCAGCACCCTGAGGGACAGGGGTCAGCCCCAGCATTTT
TRBJ1-6 | NA | TRBV4-2 | TRBD1 | CASSPHPTPGQGNSPLHF | TGTGCCAGCAGCCCCCACCCGACACCGGGACAGGGTAATTCACCCCTCCACTTT
TRBJ2-7 | NA | TRBV6-5 | NA | CASSYAPESYEQYF | TGTGCCAGCAGTTACGCGCCCGAGTCCTACGAGCAGTACTTC
TRBJ2-7 | once | TRBV18 | TRBD2 | CASSGLAGGVNEQYF | TGTGCCAGCTCAGGACTAGCGGGGGGGGTCAACGAGCAGTACTTC
TRBJ2-7 | NA | TRBV28 | NA | CASRLSYEQYF | TGTGCCAGCCGACTTTCCTACGAGCAGTACTTC
TRBJ2-1 | few | TRBV7-3 | NA | CASSLGGSYNEQFF | TGTGCCAGCAGCTTAGGGGGATCCTACAATGAGCAGTTCTTC
TRBJ1-5 | NA | TRBV25-1 | NA | CASTTGPTTPEGNQPQHF | TGTGCCAGCACCACCGGGCCGACTACCCCCGAGGGCAATCAGCCCCAGCATTTT
TRBJ1-1 | few | TRBV5-1 | TRBD1 | CASSPRTGSLNTEAFF | TGCGCCAGCAGCCCAAGGACAGGATCGTTGAACACTGAAGCTTTCTTT
TRBJ2-7 | NA | TRBV11-1 | NA | CASSLSIPYEQYF | TGTGCCAGCAGCTTGTCGATCCCCTACGAGCAGTACTTC
TRBJ2-7 | NA | TRBV7-2 | TRBD2 | CASSLVVAGAYEQYF | TGTGCCAGCAGCTTAGTCGTAGCGGGGGCCTACGAGCAGTACTTC
TRBJ2-2 | NA | TRBV6-1 | TRBD1 | CASSIRTGDTGELFF | TGTGCCAGCAGTATACGGACAGGGGACACCGGGGAGCTGTTTTTT
TRBJ2-7 | NA | TRBV15 | NA | CATSRDEGTYEQYF | TGTGCCACCAGCAGAGACGAGGGGACCTACGAGCAGTACTTC
TRBJ2-7 | NA | TRBV20-1 | NA | CSAVDSYEQYF | TGCAGTGCTGTGGACTCCTACGAGCAGTACTTC
TRBJ2-2 | NA | TRBV13 | TRBD1 | CASSHPTGVEGELFF | TGTGCCAGCAGCCACCCGACAGGGGTAGAAGGGGAGCTGTTTTTT